A selection of T cell receptor beta chains follows, all from one sample in a study of blood T cells in healthy people across ages. TCRdb recomputed calls from the 5' RACE reads with MiXCR, one row per CDR3 protein. The table includes 500,000 to 650,000 distinct CDR3 sequences, around 27% detected once. This sample was also put to use in a study of T cells of mothers and their children.

Sequences were obtained from blood. The origin of the receptors is a boy aged 2 to 10 in good health. CDR3s include the opening cysteine and the closing phenylalanine or tryptophan. Fields, in order: J gene, clone size, V gene, D gene, CDR3 protein, CDR3 DNA. A D gene is named only where the DNA matches it firmly. Where a row states a size, it is once, few, many or the class of an expanded clone; other rows omit it.

j_gene: TRBJ2-1
abundance: .
v_gene: TRBV29-1
d_gene: TRBD2
CDR3aa: CSVEGRLAGHEQFF
CDR3nt: TGCAGCGTTGAAGGAAGGCTAGCGGGCCATGAGCAGTTCTTC

j_gene: TRBJ1-4
abundance: .
v_gene: TRBV7-2
d_gene: TRBD1
CDR3aa: CASSSMHRGGNEKLFF
CDR3nt: TGTGCCAGCAGCTCGATGCACAGGGGAGGGAATGAAAAACTGTTTTTT

j_gene: TRBJ2-1
abundance: once
v_gene: TRBV29-1
d_gene: .
CDR3aa: CSSEEGAYKEQFF
CDR3nt: TGCAGCTCCGAGGAGGGGGCCTACAAGGAGCAGTTCTTC

j_gene: TRBJ1-2
abundance: .
v_gene: TRBV5-1
d_gene: .
CDR3aa: CASSFWGKHGYTF
CDR3nt: TGCGCCAGCAGCTTTTGGGGTAAACATGGCTACACCTTC

j_gene: TRBJ2-1
abundance: few
v_gene: TRBV19
d_gene: TRBD2
CDR3aa: CASGTSAGNEQFF
CDR3nt: TGTGCCAGCGGGACTAGCGCGGGCAATGAGCAGTTCTTC

j_gene: TRBJ2-7
abundance: .
v_gene: TRBV20-1
d_gene: .
CDR3aa: CSATLQGAYEQYF
CDR3nt: TGCAGTGCCACACTACAGGGAGCCTACGAGCAGTACTTC

j_gene: TRBJ2-2
abundance: many
v_gene: TRBV4-3
d_gene: .
CDR3aa: CASSQPNTGELFF
CDR3nt: TGCGCCAGCAGCCAACCGAACACCGGGGAGCTGTTTTTT

j_gene: TRBJ1-4
abundance: .
v_gene: TRBV6-6
d_gene: .
CDR3aa: CASSYRAEKLFF
CDR3nt: TGTGCCAGCAGTTACCGGGCTGAAAAACTGTTTTTT

j_gene: TRBJ1-4
abundance: few
v_gene: TRBV3-1
d_gene: .
CDR3aa: CASSRQLLNEKLFF
CDR3nt: TGTGCCAGCAGCCGACAGCTCCTTAATGAAAAACTGTTTTTT

j_gene: TRBJ2-7
abundance: .
v_gene: TRBV5-1
d_gene: .
CDR3aa: CASSNQDSYEQYF
CDR3nt: TGCGCCAGCAGCAACCAGGACAGCTACGAGCAGTACTTC

j_gene: TRBJ1-1
abundance: .
v_gene: TRBV5-1
d_gene: TRBD1
CDR3aa: CASSLDRAPSTEAFF
CDR3nt: TGCGCCAGCAGCTTAGACAGGGCCCCCAGCACTGAAGCTTTCTTT

j_gene: TRBJ2-2
abundance: .
v_gene: TRBV9
d_gene: TRBD2
CDR3aa: CASSPSGGAGGELFF
CDR3nt: TGTGCCAGCAGCCCGAGCGGGGGGGCAGGCGGGGAGCTGTTTTTT

j_gene: TRBJ1-4
abundance: many
v_gene: TRBV7-2
d_gene: .
CDR3aa: CASSRGSPNEKLFF
CDR3nt: TGTGCCAGCAGCCGAGGCAGTCCGAATGAAAAACTGTTTTTT

j_gene: TRBJ2-3
abundance: .
v_gene: TRBV24-1
d_gene: .
CDR3aa: CATSGDTDTQYF
CDR3nt: TGTGCCACCAGTGGGGACACAGATACGCAGTATTTT

j_gene: TRBJ2-3
abundance: few
v_gene: TRBV5-1
d_gene: TRBD2
CDR3aa: CASSLVPLAGVRDTQYF
CDR3nt: TGCGCCAGCAGCTTGGTACCCCTAGCGGGGGTCCGGGATACGCAGTATTTT

j_gene: TRBJ2-1
abundance: few
v_gene: TRBV29-1
d_gene: TRBD2
CDR3aa: CSVEIGLAGKYNEQFF
CDR3nt: TGCAGCGTTGAAATAGGACTAGCGGGGAAGTACAATGAGCAGTTCTTC

j_gene: TRBJ1-5
abundance: .
v_gene: TRBV7-6
d_gene: .
CDR3aa: CASSLGSTDPSNQPQHF
CDR3nt: TGTGCCAGCAGCTTAGGTTCCACAGACCCTAGCAATCAGCCCCAGCATTTT

j_gene: TRBJ2-5
abundance: few
v_gene: TRBV7-2
d_gene: .
CDR3aa: CASSLSGPQETQYF
CDR3nt: TGTGCCAGCAGCTTATCAGGGCCCCAAGAGACCCAGTACTTC

j_gene: TRBJ1-1
abundance: few
v_gene: TRBV7-2
d_gene: .
CDR3aa: CASGINTEAFF
CDR3nt: TGTGCCAGCGGAATCAACACTGAAGCTTTCTTT

j_gene: TRBJ1-2
abundance: once
v_gene: TRBV19
d_gene: .
CDR3aa: CASSIGTRGGDGYTF
CDR3nt: TGTGCCAGTAGTATAGGAACACGTGGAGGAGATGGCTACACCTTC

j_gene: TRBJ1-5
abundance: .
v_gene: TRBV27
d_gene: .
CDR3aa: CASSILMNQPQHF
CDR3nt: TGTGCCAGCAGTATATTAATGAATCAGCCCCAGCATTTT

j_gene: TRBJ1-4
abundance: .
v_gene: TRBV12-3/TRBV12-4
d_gene: .
CDR3aa: CASSLQGGNEKLFF
CDR3nt: TGTGCCAGCAGCCTCCAAGGGGGGAATGAAAAACTGTTTTTT

j_gene: TRBJ2-1
abundance: .
v_gene: TRBV12-3/TRBV12-4
d_gene: TRBD1
CDR3aa: CASRHPSDRAHNEQFF
CDR3nt: TGTGCCAGCAGACACCCTTCGGACAGGGCCCACAATGAGCAGTTCTTC

j_gene: TRBJ2-5
abundance: many
v_gene: TRBV12-3/TRBV12-4
d_gene: .
CDR3aa: CASSRTGGGETQYF
CDR3nt: TGTGCCAGCAGCCGCACGGGGGGCGGAGAGACCCAGTACTTC

j_gene: TRBJ2-1
abundance: few
v_gene: TRBV19
d_gene: .
CDR3aa: CASSIPGVSRNEQFF
CDR3nt: TGTGCCAGTAGTATACCGGGTGTAAGTCGGAATGAGCAGTTCTTC

j_gene: TRBJ2-1
abundance: .
v_gene: TRBV12-3/TRBV12-4
d_gene: TRBD2
CDR3aa: CASLWGRESSNEQFF
CDR3nt: TGTGCCAGCCTCTGGGGGAGGGAGAGTAGCAATGAGCAGTTCTTC

j_gene: TRBJ2-1
abundance: few
v_gene: TRBV20-1
d_gene: .
CDR3aa: CSASKEGSYNEQFF
CDR3nt: TGCAGTGCTAGCAAAGAGGGGTCCTACAATGAGCAGTTCTTC

j_gene: TRBJ2-4
abundance: few
v_gene: TRBV12-5
d_gene: .
CDR3aa: CASGFGTTNIQYF
CDR3nt: TGTGCTAGTGGTTTCGGGACCACAAACATTCAGTACTTC

j_gene: TRBJ2-5
abundance: .
v_gene: TRBV20-1
d_gene: TRBD1
CDR3aa: CSARLRDRGPGTQYF
CDR3nt: TGCAGTGCTAGACTCCGGGACAGGGGTCCGGGGACCCAGTACTTC

j_gene: TRBJ1-2
abundance: few
v_gene: TRBV10-3
d_gene: TRBD1
CDR3aa: CAISEIRGNYGYTF
CDR3nt: TGTGCCATCAGTGAGATCAGGGGGAACTATGGCTACACCTTC

j_gene: TRBJ1-4
abundance: few
v_gene: TRBV29-1
d_gene: .
CDR3aa: CSVARATNEKLFF
CDR3nt: TGCAGCGTTGCCCGTGCAACTAATGAAAAACTGTTTTTT

j_gene: TRBJ1-2
abundance: few
v_gene: TRBV2
d_gene: TRBD1
CDR3aa: CASSEPQGAVYGYTF
CDR3nt: TGTGCCAGCAGTGAACCACAGGGGGCCGTCTATGGCTACACCTTC

j_gene: TRBJ2-3
abundance: many
v_gene: TRBV20-1
d_gene: .
CDR3aa: CSGGYEGDTQYF
CDR3nt: TGCAGTGGGGGATACGAGGGAGATACGCAGTATTTT

j_gene: TRBJ2-7
abundance: few
v_gene: TRBV6-1
d_gene: .
CDR3aa: CATNSGRRLPYEQYF
CDR3nt: TGTGCCACCAATAGCGGCAGGCGCTTACCCTACGAGCAGTACTTC

j_gene: TRBJ2-1
abundance: few
v_gene: TRBV4-1
d_gene: TRBD2
CDR3aa: CASSDRNSLAGYNEQFF
CDR3nt: TGCGCCAGCAGCGATCGTAACAGCCTAGCGGGTTACAATGAGCAGTTCTTC

j_gene: TRBJ2-7
abundance: .
v_gene: TRBV28
d_gene: .
CDR3aa: CASSTLPGSYEQYF
CDR3nt: TGTGCCAGCAGTACCCTGCCGGGTTCCTACGAGCAGTACTTC

j_gene: TRBJ2-1
abundance: .
v_gene: TRBV20-1
d_gene: .
CDR3aa: CSAGRGSNEQFF
CDR3nt: TGCAGTGCAGGAAGGGGGTCCAATGAGCAGTTCTTC

j_gene: TRBJ1-1
abundance: .
v_gene: TRBV5-4
d_gene: .
CDR3aa: CASSLDLKGIEAFF
CDR3nt: TGTGCCAGCAGCTTGGACTTAAAGGGGATTGAAGCTTTCTTT

j_gene: TRBJ2-7
abundance: few
v_gene: TRBV2
d_gene: .
CDR3aa: CASSSWGNEQYF
CDR3nt: TGTGCCAGCAGTTCATGGGGAAACGAGCAGTACTTC

j_gene: TRBJ2-1
abundance: few
v_gene: TRBV10-3
d_gene: .
CDR3aa: CAITSSIESYNEQFF
CDR3nt: TGTGCCATCACCTCGTCCATTGAGTCCTACAATGAGCAGTTCTTC

j_gene: TRBJ2-1
abundance: .
v_gene: TRBV6-2/TRBV6-3
d_gene: .
CDR3aa: CASRSGEQYNEQFF
CDR3nt: TGTGCCAGCAGGAGCGGTGAACAATACAATGAGCAGTTCTTC

j_gene: TRBJ2-3
abundance: few
v_gene: TRBV24-1
d_gene: TRBD1
CDR3aa: CATSDPGQLGDTQYF
CDR3nt: TGTGCCACCAGTGACCCGGGACAGCTGGGAGATACGCAGTATTTT

j_gene: TRBJ2-5
abundance: few
v_gene: TRBV5-1
d_gene: .
CDR3aa: CASSLEAEPRGAQYF
CDR3nt: TGCGCCAGCAGCTTGGAGGCGGAGCCAAGGGGGGCCCAGTACTTC

j_gene: TRBJ1-1
abundance: few
v_gene: TRBV7-2
d_gene: TRBD1
CDR3aa: CASSSGGLETEAFF
CDR3nt: TGTGCCAGCAGCTCAGGGGGCCTGGAGACTGAAGCTTTCTTT

j_gene: TRBJ2-2
abundance: few
v_gene: TRBV7-9
d_gene: .
CDR3aa: CASSFREKTGELFF
CDR3nt: TGTGCCAGCAGCTTTCGCGAGAAAACCGGGGAGCTGTTTTTT

j_gene: TRBJ2-1
abundance: .
v_gene: TRBV5-5
d_gene: .
CDR3aa: CASSFDVTSWREQFF
CDR3nt: TGTGCCAGCAGCTTTGATGTCACTAGCTGGCGGGAGCAGTTCTTC

j_gene: TRBJ1-1
abundance: .
v_gene: TRBV6-5
d_gene: .
CDR3aa: CASNRRGTEAFF
CDR3nt: TGTGCCAGCAACCGCCGGGGCACTGAAGCTTTCTTT

j_gene: TRBJ2-1
abundance: few
v_gene: TRBV6-6
d_gene: .
CDR3aa: CASSYGRTYNEQFF
CDR3nt: TGTGCCAGCAGTTACGGGCGGACCTACAATGAGCAGTTCTTC

j_gene: TRBJ2-3
abundance: .
v_gene: TRBV7-2
d_gene: .
CDR3aa: CASSPRPQKADTQYF
CDR3nt: TGTGCCAGCAGCCCGCGTCCCCAAAAGGCAGATACGCAGTATTTT

j_gene: TRBJ2-3
abundance: many
v_gene: TRBV5-1
d_gene: TRBD2
CDR3aa: CASSLSGRTDTQYF
CDR3nt: TGCGCCAGCAGCTTGAGCGGGAGGACAGATACGCAGTATTTT

j_gene: TRBJ1-6
abundance: few
v_gene: TRBV6-5
d_gene: .
CDR3aa: CASSYRGPNSPLHF
CDR3nt: TGTGCCAGCAGTTACAGGGGTCCTAATTCACCCCTCCACTTT

j_gene: TRBJ2-4
abundance: .
v_gene: TRBV11-2
d_gene: .
CDR3aa: CASSLGGKKNIQYF
CDR3nt: TGTGCCAGCAGCTTAGGAGGGAAAAAAAACATTCAGTACTTC

j_gene: TRBJ2-3
abundance: .
v_gene: TRBV12-3/TRBV12-4
d_gene: .
CDR3aa: CASTGRGRTDTQYF
CDR3nt: TGTGCCAGTACGGGCAGGGGCCGTACAGATACGCAATATTTT

j_gene: TRBJ1-2
abundance: many
v_gene: TRBV29-1
d_gene: TRBD1
CDR3aa: CSVVHRTGQYGYTF
CDR3nt: TGCAGCGTTGTTCACAGGACAGGGCAATATGGCTACACCTTC